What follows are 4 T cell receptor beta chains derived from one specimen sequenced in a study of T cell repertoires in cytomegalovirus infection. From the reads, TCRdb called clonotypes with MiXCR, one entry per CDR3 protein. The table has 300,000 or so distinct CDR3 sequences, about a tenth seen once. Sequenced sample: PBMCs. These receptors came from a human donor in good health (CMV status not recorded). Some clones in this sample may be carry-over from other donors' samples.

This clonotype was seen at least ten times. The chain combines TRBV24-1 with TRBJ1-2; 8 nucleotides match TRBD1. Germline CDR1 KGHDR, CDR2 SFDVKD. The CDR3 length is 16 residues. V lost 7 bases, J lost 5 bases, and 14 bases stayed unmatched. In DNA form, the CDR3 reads TGTGCCACCAGCACCGGACAGGGAACGAAGACTTATGGCTACACCTTC. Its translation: CATSTGQGTKTYGYTF.

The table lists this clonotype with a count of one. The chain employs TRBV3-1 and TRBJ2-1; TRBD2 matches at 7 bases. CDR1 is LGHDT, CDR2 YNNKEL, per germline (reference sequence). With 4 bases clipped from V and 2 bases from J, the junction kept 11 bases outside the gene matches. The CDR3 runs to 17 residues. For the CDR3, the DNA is TGTGCCAGCAGCCGGGGGGGAGACCGACCGCCCTACAATGAGCAGTTCTTC. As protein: CASSRGGDRPPYNEQFF.

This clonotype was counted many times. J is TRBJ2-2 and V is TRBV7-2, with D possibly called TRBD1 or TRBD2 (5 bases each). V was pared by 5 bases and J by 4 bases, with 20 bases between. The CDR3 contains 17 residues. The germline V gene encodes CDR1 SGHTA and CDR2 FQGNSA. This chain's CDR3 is CASSPVGVGDGTGELFF. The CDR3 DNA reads TGTGCCAGCAGCCCAGTGGGCGTAGGGGACGGCACCGGGGAGCTGTTTTTT.

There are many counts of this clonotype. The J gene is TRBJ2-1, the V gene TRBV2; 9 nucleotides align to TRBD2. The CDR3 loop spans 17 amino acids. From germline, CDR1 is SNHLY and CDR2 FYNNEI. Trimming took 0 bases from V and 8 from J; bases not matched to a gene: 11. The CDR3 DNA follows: TGTGCCAGCAGTGAAGCGCGGGGGGGGCCGGTCTCGTATGAGCAGTTCTTC. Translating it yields CASSEARGGPVSYEQFF.